This T cell receptor beta chain was profiled in a study of blood T cell repertoires in COVID-19. Study as a whole: Material from acute and convalescent COVID-19 was sourced from the United States, Italy and Spain.

Researchers sorted participants into cohorts using their self-reported clinical history. In the original processing: Reference gene primers were amplified, and this amplification served to estimate nucleated cell counts. Produced via immunoSEQ multiplex PCR; TCRdb's table is partial and in-frame only. V and J calls and clone size come straight from that table; D and trimming were deduced from the DNA. Among 200,000 to 250,000 clones listed, approximately 80% were seen once. Per the germline V gene, CDR1 is MDHEN and CDR2 is SYDVKM. The CDR3 length is 15 residues. Losses at the gene ends were 5 bases for V and 6 bases for J; bases not matched to a gene: 6.

The genes are TRBV28 and TRBJ2-1; 11 bases are shared with TRBD2. Material for sequencing was PBMCs or T cells enriched from blood (not recorded which). This TCR came from a woman between 50 and 59 years old with acute COVID-19. CDR3 coding DNA: TGTGCCAGCAGTCCACTAGCGGGAGTTCCCAATGAGCAGTTCTTC. Its translation is CASSPLAGVPNEQFF.